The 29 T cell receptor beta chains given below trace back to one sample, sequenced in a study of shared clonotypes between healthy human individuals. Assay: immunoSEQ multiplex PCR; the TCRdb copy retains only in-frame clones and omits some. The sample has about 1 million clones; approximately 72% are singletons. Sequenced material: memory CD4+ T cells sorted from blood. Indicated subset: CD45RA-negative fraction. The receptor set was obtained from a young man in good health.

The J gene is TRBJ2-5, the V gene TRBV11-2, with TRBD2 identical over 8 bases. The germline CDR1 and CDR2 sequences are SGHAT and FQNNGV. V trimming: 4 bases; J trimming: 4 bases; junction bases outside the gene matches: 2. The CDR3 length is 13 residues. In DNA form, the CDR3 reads TGTGCCAGCAGCTCAGGACTAGCAGAGACCCAGTACTTC. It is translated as CASSSGLAETQYF. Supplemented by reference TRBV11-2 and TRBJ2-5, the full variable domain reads EAGVAQSPRYKIIEKRQSVAFWCNPISGHATLYWYQQILGQGPKLLIQFQNNGVVDDSQLPKDRFSAERLKGVDSTLKIQPAKLEDSAVYLCASSSGLAETQYFGPGTRLLVL.

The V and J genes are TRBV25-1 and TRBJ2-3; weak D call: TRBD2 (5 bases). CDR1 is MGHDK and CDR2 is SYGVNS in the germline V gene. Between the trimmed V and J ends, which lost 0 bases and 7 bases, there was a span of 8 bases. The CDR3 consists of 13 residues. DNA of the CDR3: TGTGCCAGCAGTGAATATAACGGGAATACGCAGTATTTT. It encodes CASSEYNGNTQYF.

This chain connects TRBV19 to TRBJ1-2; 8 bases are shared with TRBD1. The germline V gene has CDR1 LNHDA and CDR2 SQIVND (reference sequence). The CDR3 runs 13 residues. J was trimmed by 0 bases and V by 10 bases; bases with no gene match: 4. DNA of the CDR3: TGTGCCACAGGACAGGGAGCTAACTATGGCTACACCTTC. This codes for CATGQGANYGYTF.

CDR3 residues: CASSLDRGNYGYTF. CDR3 nucleotide sequence: TGTGCCAGCAGCTTGGACAGGGGTAACTATGGCTACACCTTC. The V call is TRBV5-6, the J call TRBJ1-2, with 7 bases fitting TRBD1. Losses at the gene ends were 0 bases for V and 1 base for J; bases not matched to a gene: 0. Per the germline V gene, CDR1 is SGHDT and CDR2 is YYEEEE. The CDR3 has 14 amino acids.

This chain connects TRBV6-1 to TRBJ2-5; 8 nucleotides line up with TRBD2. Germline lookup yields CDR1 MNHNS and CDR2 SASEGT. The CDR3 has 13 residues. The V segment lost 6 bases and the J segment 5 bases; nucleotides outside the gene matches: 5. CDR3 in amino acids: CASRGLVWETQYF. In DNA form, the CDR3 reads TGTGCCAGCAGGGGACTAGTCTGGGAGACCCAGTACTTC.

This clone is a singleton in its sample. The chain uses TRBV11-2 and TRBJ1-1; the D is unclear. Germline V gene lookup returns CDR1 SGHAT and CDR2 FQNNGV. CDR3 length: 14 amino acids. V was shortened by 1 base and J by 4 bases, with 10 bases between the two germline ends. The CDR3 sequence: CASSLVPEGTEAFF. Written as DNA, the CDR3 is TGTGCCAGCAGCTTAGTCCCCGAGGGCACTGAAGCTTTCTTT.

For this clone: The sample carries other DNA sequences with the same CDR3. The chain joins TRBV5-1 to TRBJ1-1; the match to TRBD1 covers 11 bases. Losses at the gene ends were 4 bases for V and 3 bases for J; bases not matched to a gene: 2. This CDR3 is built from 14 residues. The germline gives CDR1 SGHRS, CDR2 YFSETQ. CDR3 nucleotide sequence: TGCGCCAGCAGCCGGGGACAGGGGGACACTGAAGCTTTCTTT. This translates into CASSRGQGDTEAFF.

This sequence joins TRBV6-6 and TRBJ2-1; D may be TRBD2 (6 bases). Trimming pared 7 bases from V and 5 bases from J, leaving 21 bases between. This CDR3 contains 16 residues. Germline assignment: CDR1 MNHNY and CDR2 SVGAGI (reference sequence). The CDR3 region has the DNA TGTGCCAGCACAATAACCTTCGGGAGCGCCAACAATGAGCAGTTCTTC. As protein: CASTITFGSANNEQFF.

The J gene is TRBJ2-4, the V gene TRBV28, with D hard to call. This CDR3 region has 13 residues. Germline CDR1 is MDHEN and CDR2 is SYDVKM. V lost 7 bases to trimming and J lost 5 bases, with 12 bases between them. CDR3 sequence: CASTRDRENIQYF. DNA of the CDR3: TGTGCCAGCACCCGAGACCGGGAAAACATTCAGTACTTC.

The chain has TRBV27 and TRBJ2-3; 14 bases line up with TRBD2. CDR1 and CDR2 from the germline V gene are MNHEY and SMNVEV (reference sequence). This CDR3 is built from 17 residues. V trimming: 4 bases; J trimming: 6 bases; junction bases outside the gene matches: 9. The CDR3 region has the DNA TGTGCCAGCAGTTCTATCGGGACTAGCGGGAGTTGGGATACGCAGTATTTT. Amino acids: CASSSIGTSGSWDTQYF.

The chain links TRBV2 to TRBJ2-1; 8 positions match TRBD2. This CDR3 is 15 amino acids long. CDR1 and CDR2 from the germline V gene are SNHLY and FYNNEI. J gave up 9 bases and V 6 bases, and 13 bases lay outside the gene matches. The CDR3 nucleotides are TGTGCCAGCAGGGGGGGGCTAGCGGGTTCAAGTGAGCAGTTCTTC. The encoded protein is CASRGGLAGSSEQFF. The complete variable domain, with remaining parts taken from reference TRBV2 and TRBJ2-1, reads EPEVTQTPSHQVTQMGQEVILRCVPISNHLYFYWYRQILGQKVEFLVSFYNNEISEKSEIFDDQFSVERPDGSNFTLKIRSTKLEDSAMYFCASRGGLAGSSEQFFGPGTRLTVL.

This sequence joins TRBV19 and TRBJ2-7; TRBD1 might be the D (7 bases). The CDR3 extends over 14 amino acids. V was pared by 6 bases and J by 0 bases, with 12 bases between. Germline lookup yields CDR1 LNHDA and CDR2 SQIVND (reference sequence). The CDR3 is CASSPQGGSYEQYF. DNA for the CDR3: TGTGCCAGTAGCCCCCAGGGGGGCTCCTACGAGCAGTACTTC. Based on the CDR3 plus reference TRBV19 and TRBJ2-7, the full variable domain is DGGITQSPKYLFRKEGQNVTLSCEQNLNHDAMYWYRQDPGQGLRLIYYSQIVNDFQKGDIAEGYSVSREKKESFPLTVTSAQKNPTAFYLCASSPQGGSYEQYFGPGTRLTVT.

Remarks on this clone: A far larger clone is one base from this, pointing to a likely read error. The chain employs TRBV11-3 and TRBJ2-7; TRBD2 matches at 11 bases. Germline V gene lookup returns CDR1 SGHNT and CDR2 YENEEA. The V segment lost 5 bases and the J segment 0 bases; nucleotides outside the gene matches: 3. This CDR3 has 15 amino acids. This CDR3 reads CASSAGTSGSYEQYF. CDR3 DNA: TGTGCCAGCAGCGCTGGGACTAGCGGCTCCTACGAGCAGTACTTC.

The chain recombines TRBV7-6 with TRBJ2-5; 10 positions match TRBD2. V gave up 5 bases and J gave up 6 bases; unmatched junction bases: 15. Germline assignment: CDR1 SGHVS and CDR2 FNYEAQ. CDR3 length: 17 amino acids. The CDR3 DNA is TGTGCCAGCAGCCGCCTACGGAGCGGGGGGGAAGGACAGACCCAGTACTTC. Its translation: CASSRLRSGGEGQTQYF.

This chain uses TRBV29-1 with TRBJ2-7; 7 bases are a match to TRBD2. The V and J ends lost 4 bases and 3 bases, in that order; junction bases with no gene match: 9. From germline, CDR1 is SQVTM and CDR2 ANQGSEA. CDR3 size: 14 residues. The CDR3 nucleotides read TGCAGCGTTGGGGGGGAGGGCCTCAGCTACGAGCAGTACTTC. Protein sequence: CSVGGEGLSYEQYF.

Written as DNA, the CDR3 is TGCGCCAGCAGCCAAGATCTGGGACTAGCGGGAGATACGCAGTATTTT. Its protein product is CASSQDLGLAGDTQYF. This chain connects TRBV4-1 to TRBJ2-3; 12 bases line up with TRBD2. Germline-derived CDR1 and CDR2 are MGHRA and YSYEKL. The length of the CDR3 is 16 residues. After removal of 0 bases from V and 5 bases from J, the junction contained 3 bases not matched to a gene.

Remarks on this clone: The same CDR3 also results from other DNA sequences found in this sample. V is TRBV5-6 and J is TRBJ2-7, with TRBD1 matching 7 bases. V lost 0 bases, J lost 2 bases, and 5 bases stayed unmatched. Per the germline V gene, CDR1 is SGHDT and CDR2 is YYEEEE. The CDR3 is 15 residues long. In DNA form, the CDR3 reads TGTGCCAGCAGCTTGGGACAGGGCAAGACCTACGAGCAGTACTTC. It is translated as CASSLGQGKTYEQYF. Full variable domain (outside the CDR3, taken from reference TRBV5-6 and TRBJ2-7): DAGVTQSPTHLIKTRGQQVTLRCSPKSGHDTVSWYQQALGQGPQFIFQYYEEEERQRGNFPDRFSGHQFPNYSSELNVNALLLGDSALYLCASSLGQGKTYEQYFGPGTRLTVT.

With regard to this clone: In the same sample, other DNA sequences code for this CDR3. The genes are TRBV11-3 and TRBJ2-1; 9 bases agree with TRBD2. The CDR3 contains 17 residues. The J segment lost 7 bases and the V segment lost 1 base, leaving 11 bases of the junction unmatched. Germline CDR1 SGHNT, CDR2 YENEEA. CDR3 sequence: CASSLGMSLAGRNEQFF. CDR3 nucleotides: TGTGCCAGCAGCTTAGGGATGAGTCTAGCGGGGCGGAATGAGCAGTTCTTC.

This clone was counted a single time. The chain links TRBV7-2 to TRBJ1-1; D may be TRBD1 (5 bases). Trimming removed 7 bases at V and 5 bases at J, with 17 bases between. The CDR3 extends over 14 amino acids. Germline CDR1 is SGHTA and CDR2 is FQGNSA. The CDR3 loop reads CASNPARVGTEAFF. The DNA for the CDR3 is TGTGCCAGCAACCCGGCCAGGGTAGGGACTGAAGCTTTCTTT.

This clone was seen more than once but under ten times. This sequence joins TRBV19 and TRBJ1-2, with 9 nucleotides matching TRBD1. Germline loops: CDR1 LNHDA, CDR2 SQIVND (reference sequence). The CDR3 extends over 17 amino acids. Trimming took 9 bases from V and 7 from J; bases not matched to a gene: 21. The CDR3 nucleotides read TGTGCCAGCTCACCAACCCTACAGGGGGCAGTATTCGGTGGCTACACCTTC. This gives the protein CASSPTLQGAVFGGYTF.

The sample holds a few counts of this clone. This CDR3 reads CASSPPTGGGGGELFF. DNA for the CDR3: TGTGCCAGCAGCCCCCCGACAGGGGGAGGGGGCGGGGAGCTGTTTTTT. The rearrangement links TRBV6-6 to TRBJ2-2; 9 bases align to TRBD1. Germline V gene data show CDR1 as MNHNY and CDR2 as SVGAGI (reference sequence). There are 16 residues in the CDR3. The J segment lost 7 bases and the V segment lost 6 bases, leaving 12 bases of the junction unmatched.

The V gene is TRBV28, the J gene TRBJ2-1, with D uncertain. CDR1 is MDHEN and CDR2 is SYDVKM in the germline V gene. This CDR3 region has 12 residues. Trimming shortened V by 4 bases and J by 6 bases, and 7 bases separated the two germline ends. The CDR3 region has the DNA TGTGCCAGCAGTTCCTACATCAATGAGCAGTTCTTC. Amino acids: CASSSYINEQFF.

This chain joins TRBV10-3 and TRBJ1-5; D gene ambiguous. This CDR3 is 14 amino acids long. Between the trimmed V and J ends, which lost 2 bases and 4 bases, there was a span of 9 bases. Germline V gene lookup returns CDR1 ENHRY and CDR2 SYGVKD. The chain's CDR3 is CAISERTENQPQHF. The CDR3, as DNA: TGTGCCATCAGTGAGCGTACAGAGAATCAGCCCCAGCATTTT.

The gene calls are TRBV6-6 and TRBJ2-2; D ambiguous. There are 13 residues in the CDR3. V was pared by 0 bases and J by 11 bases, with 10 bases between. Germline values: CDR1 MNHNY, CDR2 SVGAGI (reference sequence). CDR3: CASSYSGVPELFF. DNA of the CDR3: TGTGCCAGCAGTTACTCGGGCGTTCCAGAGCTGTTTTTT.

CDR3 region: CASSYPGGELFF. The CDR3 DNA follows: TGTGCCAGCAGTTACCCCGGGGGGGAGCTGTTTTTT. The rearrangement links TRBV6-6 to TRBJ2-2; unclear D gene. CDR1 MNHNY and CDR2 SVGAGI come from the germline V gene (reference sequence). The ends were cut back, 2 bases at V and 8 bases at J, with 6 bases in the middle. The CDR3 consists of 12 residues.

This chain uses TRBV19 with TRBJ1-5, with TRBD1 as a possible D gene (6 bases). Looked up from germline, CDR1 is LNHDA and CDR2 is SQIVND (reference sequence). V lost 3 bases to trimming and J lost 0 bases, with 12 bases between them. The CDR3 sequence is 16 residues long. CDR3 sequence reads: CASSMVGARSNQPQHF. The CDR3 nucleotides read TGTGCCAGTAGTATGGTGGGGGCACGTAGCAATCAGCCCCAGCATTTT.

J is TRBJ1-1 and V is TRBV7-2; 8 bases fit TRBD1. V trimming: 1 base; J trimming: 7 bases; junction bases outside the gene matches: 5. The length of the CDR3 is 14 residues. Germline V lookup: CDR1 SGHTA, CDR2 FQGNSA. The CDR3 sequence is CASSLDQGANEAFF. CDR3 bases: TGTGCCAGCAGCTTAGACCAGGGGGCGAATGAAGCTTTCTTT.

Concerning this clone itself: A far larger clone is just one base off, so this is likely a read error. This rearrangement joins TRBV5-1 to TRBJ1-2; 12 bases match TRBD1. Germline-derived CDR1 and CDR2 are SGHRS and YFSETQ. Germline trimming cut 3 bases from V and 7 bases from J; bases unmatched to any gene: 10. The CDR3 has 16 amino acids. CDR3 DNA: TGCGCCAGCAGCTATCTCGGAGGGACAGGGGGCAGTGGCTACACCTTC. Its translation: CASSYLGGTGGSGYTF.

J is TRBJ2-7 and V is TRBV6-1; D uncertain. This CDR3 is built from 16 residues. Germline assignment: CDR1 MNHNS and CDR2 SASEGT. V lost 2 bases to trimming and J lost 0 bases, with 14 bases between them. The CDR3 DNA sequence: TGTGCCAGCAGTGAAAGATCTTTTGATAGCTCCTACGAGCAGTACTTC. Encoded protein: CASSERSFDSSYEQYF.